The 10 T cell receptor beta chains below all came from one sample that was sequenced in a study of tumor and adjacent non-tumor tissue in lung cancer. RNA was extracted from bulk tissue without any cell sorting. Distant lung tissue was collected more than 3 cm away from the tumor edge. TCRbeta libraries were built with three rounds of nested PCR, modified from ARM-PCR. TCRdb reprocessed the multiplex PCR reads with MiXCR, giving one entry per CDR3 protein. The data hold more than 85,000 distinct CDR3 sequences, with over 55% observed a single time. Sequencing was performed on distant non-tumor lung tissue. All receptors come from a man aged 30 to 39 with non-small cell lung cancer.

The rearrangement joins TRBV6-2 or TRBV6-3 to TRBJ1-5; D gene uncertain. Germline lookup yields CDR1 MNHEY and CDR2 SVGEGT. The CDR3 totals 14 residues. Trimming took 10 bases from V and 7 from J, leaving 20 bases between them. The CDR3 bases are TGTGCCAACAGCCTACCCGGGAACGGACAGCCCCAGCATTTT. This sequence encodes CANSLPGNGQPQHF.

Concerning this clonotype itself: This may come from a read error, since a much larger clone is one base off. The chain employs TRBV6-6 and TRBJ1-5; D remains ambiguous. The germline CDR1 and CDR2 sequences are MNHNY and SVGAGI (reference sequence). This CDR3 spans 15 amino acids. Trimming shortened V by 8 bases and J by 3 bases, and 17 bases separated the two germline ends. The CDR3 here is CASERLEGNNQPQHF. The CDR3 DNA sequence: TGTGCCAGCGAGCGGTTGGAGGGAAACAATCAGCCCCAGCATTTT.

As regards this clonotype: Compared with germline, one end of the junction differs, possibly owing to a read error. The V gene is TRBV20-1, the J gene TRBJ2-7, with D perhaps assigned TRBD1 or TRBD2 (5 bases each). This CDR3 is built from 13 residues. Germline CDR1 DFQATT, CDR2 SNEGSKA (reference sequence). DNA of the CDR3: TGCAGTGCTCGGGAACAGGAGGCTCTCGAGCAGCACTTC. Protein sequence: CSAREQEALEQHF.

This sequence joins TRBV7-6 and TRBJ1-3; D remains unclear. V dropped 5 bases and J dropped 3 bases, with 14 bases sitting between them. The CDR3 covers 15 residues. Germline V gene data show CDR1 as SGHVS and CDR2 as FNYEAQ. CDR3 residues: CASSPSRALGNTIYF. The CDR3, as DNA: TGTGCCAGCAGCCCGAGCAGAGCTCTTGGAAACACCATATATTTT.

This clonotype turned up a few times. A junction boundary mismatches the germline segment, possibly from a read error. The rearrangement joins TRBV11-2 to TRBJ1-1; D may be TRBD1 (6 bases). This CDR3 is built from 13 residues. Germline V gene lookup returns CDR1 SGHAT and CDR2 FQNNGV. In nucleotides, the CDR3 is TGTGCTAGCAGCTTACGGGGGCGGGGCCCCATTTTCTTT. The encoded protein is CASSLRGRGPIFF. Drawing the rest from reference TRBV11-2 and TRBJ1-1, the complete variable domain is EAGVAQSPRYKIIEKRQSVAFWCNPISGHATLYWYQQILGQGPKLLIQFQNNGVVDDSQLPKDRFSAERLKGVDSTLKIQPAKLEDSAVYLCASSLRGRGPIFFGQGTRLTVV.

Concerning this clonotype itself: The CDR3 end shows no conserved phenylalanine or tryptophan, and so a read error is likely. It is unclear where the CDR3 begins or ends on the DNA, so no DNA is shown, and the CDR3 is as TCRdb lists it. The CDR3 reads CASSPGTGGGGHYS. The chain is built from TRBV12-3 or TRBV12-4 and TRBJ2-7; the table calls TRBD1, which could not be checked here. The CDR3 length is 14 residues, termini included.

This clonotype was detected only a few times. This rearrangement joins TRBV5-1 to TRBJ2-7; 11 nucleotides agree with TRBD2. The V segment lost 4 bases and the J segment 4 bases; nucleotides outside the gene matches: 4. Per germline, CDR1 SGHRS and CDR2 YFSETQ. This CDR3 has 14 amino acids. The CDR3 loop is CASSNGTSGYEQYF. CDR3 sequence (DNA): TGCGCCAGCAGCAACGGGACTAGCGGATACGAGCAGTACTTC.

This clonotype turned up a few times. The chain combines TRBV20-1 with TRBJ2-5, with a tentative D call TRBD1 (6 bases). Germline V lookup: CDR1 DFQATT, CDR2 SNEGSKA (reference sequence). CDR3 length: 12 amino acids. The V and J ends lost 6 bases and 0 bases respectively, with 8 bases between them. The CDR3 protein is CSAWTDQETQYF. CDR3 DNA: TGCAGTGCATGGACAGACCAAGAGACCCAGTACTTC.

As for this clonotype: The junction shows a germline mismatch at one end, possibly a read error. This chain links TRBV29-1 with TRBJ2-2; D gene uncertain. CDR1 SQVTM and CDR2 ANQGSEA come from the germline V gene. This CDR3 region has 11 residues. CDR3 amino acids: CSASVAWELFF. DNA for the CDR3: TGCAGCGCTAGTGTCGCCTGGGAACTGTTTTTT.

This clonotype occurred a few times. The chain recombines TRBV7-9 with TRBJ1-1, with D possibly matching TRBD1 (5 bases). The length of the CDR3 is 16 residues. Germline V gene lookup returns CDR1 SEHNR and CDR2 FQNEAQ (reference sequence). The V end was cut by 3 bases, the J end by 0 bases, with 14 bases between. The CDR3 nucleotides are TGTGCCAGCAGCTTTTCAGTGTCAGGGTTGAACACTGAAGCTTTCTTT. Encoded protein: CASSFSVSGLNTEAFF.